This TCR beta chain came from a study of T cell responses to AZD1222 COVID-19 vaccine. Findings and limits, study-wide: Sampling that yielded the repertoires occurred only after the peak T cell response.

Measured with immunoSEQ multiplex PCR; TCRdb has only the in-frame clones, and not every one. The data contain some 140,000 clones, 93% of them seen just once; the ten biggest clones take up 0.9% to 0.95%. A remark on this clone: Its antigen remains unidentified.

This receptor was identified in an adult in good health. Sequencing was performed on peripheral blood, taken on day 0 of AZD1222 vaccination.

This CDR3 is CASSLNTDRGGETQYF. The CDR3 coding sequence is TGTGCCAGCAGCTTGAACACCGACAGGGGCGGAGAGACCCAGTACTTC. The V gene is TRBV7-8, the J gene TRBJ2-5; 8 bases fit TRBD1. V shed 3 bases, J shed 4 bases, and the junction held 10 bases outside the gene matches. There are 16 residues in the CDR3. CDR1 is SGHVS and CDR2 is FQNEAQ in the germline V gene.